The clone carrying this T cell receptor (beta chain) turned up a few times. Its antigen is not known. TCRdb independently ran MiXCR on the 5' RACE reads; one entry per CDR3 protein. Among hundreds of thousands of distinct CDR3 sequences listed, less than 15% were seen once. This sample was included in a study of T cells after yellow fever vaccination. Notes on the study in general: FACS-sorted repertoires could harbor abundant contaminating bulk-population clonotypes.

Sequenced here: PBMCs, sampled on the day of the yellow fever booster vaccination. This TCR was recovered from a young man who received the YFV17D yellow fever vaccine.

The CDR3 protein is CASSLEAGGYEQFF. The CDR3 coding sequence is TGCGCCAGCAGCTTAGAAGCGGGAGGGTATGAGCAGTTCTTC. The chain links TRBV5-1 to TRBJ2-1; 10 bases are shared with TRBD2. V was clipped by 2 bases and J by 8 bases; unmatched bases: 4. From germline, CDR1 is SGHRS and CDR2 YFSETQ. The CDR3 totals 14 residues.